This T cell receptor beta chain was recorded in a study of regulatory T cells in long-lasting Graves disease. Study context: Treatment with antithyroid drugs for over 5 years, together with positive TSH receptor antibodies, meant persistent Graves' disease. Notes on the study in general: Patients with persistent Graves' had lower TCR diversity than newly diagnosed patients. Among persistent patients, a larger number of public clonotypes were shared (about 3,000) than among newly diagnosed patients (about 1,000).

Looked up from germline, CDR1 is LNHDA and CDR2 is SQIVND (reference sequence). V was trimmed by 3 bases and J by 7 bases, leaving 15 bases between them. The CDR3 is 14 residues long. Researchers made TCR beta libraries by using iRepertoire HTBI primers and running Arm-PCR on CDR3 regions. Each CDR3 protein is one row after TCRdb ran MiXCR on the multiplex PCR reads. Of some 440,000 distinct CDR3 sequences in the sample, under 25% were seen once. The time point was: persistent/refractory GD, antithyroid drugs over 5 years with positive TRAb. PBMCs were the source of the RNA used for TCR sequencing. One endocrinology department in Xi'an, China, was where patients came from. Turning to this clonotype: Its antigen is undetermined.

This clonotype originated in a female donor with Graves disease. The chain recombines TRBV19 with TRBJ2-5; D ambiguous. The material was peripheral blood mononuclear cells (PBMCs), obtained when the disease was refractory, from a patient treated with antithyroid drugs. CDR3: CASSILDKVGTQYF. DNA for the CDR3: TGTGCCAGTAGTATCCTAGATAAGGTGGGGACCCAGTACTTC.